The TCR beta chain under discussion was sequenced for a study of cytomegalovirus exposure and HLA in healthy donors. Comment on this clone: The target antigen is unknown.

Germline lookup yields CDR1 SGHVS and CDR2 FNYEAQ. J gave up 5 bases and V 1 base, and 7 bases lay outside the gene matches. There are 15 residues in the CDR3. Study results and limitations: Overall, approximately 150 TCR beta chains were annotated as cytomegalovirus-associated.

A multiplex PCR was run with 60 Vbeta primers and 13 Jbeta primers. The table came from immunoSEQ multiplex PCR; TCRdb's copy has only in-frame clones and leaves some out. The sample lists 130,000 or so clones; approximately 79% were seen once. The V and J genes are TRBV7-6 and TRBJ2-5; 7 bases match TRBD1. The origin of this receptor is a man between 50 and 59 years old in good health and CMV-seropositive. The specimen sequenced was PBMCs. DNA for the CDR3: TGTGCCAGCAGCTTAGATGGGACCAGGGGGGAGACCCAGTACTTC. Its protein is CASSLDGTRGETQYF.